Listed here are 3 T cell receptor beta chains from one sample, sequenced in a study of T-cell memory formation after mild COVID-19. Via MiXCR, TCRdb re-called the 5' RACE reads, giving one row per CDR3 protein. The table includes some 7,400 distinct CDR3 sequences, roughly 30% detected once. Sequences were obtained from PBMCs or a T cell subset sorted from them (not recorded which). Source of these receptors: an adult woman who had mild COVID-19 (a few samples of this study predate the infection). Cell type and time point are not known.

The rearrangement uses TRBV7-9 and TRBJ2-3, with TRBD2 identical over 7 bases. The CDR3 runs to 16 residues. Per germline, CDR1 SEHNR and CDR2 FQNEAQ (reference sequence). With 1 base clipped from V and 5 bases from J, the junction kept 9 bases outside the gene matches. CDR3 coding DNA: TGTGCCAGCAGCTTAGAGAACGGGAGGTTGGAAGATACGCAGTATTTT. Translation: CASSLENGRLEDTQYF.

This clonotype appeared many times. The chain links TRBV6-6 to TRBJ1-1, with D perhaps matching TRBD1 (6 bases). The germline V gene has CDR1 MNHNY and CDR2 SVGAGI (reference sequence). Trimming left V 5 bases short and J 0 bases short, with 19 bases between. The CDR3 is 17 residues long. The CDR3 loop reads CASSNYPEGHMNTEAFF. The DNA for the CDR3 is TGTGCCAGCAGTAACTATCCGGAGGGACATATGAACACTGAAGCTTTCTTT.

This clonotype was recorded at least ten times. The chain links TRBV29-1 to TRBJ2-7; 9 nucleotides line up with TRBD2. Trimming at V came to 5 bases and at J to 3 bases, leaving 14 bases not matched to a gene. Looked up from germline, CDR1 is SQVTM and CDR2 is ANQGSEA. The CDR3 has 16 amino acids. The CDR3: CSVFDLLAGPRYEQYF. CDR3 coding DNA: TGCAGCGTTTTTGACTTACTAGCGGGCCCACGCTACGAGCAGTACTTC.